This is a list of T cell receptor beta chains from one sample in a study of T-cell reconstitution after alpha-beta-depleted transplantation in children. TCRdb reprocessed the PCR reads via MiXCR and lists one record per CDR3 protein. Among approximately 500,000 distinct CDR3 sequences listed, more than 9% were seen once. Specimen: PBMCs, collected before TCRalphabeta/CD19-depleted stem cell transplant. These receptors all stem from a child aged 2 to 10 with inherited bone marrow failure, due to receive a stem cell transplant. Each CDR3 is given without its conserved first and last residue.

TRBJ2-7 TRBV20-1 SARYLDEQY
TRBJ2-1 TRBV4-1 ASSPRLAGGNNEQF
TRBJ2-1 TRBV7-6 ASSRTGNPLYNEQF
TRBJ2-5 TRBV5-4 ASRQAGELETQY
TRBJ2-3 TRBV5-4 ASSLPASRSTDTQY
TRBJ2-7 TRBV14 ASSQNGGGEQY
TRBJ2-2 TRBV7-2 ASSYITTSGELF
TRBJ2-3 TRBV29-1 SVLVAGLTDTQY
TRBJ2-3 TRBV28 ASLKGWGISTDTQY
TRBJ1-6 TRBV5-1 ASSLRETSPLH
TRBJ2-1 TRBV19 ARTPVAGDEQF
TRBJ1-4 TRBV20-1 SATGTPSNEKLF
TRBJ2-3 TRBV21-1 ASSSPQRELITDTQY
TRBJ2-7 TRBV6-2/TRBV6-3 ASCPRTSGTYEQY
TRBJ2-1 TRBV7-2 ASSPYGTSYRNEQF
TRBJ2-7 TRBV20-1 SASRRGADYEQY
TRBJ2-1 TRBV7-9 ASSPSMLQF
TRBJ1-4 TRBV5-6 ASSLLDRNNEKLF
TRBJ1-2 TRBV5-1 ASSLATGTLEGYGYT
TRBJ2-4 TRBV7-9 ASSLRAGVDAKNIQY
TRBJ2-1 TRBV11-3 ASSLEGTIEQF
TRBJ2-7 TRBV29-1 SANDRDSYEQY
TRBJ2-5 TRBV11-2 ASSLHGGGQETQY
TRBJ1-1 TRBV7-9 ASSLDGDGTEAF
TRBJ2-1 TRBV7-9 ASSSRLAGGDEQF
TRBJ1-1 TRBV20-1 SARDRTVLTEAF
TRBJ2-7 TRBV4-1 ASSRGNSGIYEQY
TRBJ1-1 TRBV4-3 ASGRENTEAF
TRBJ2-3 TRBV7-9 ASSLEVATQY
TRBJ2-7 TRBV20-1 SARGGGRAGFQSYEQY
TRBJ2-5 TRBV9 ASSVASMETQY